These T cell receptor beta chains were read from a single sample in a study of shared clonotypes between healthy human individuals. Method: immunoSEQ multiplex PCR; TCRdb's copy keeps in-frame clones and lacks some. This table has roughly 2,300,000 clones, less than 95% appearing once. The sequencing sample was made of naive CD4+ T cells from PBMCs. The origin of the receptors is a man between 18 and 29 years old in good health. Some clones in this sample may be carry-over from other donors' samples. Each CDR3 is given with its conserved first and last residue. D genes are given only for firm matches. Size is stated for part of the rows, as once, few or many counts, or as a class when the clone is expanded.

j_gene | d_gene | v_gene | abundance | CDR3aa | CDR3nt
TRBJ2-7 | . | TRBV5-4 | . | CASSLAGPGRDEQYF | TGTGCCAGCAGCTTGGCGGGACCGGGGAGAGACGAGCAGTACTTC
TRBJ2-1 | TRBD2 | TRBV11-2 | . | CASSFQAGDNEQFF | TGTGCCAGCAGCTTTCAAGCGGGGGACAATGAGCAGTTCTTC
TRBJ2-4 | TRBD1 | TRBV11-1 | . | CASSSRTGDLAKNIQYF | TGTGCCAGCAGCTCCAGGACAGGGGACTTAGCCAAAAACATTCAGTACTTC
TRBJ1-4 | TRBD1 | TRBV9 | . | CASSADRAREKLFF | TGTGCCAGCAGCGCGGACAGGGCGCGGGAAAAACTGTTTTTT
TRBJ1-1 | TRBD1 | TRBV10-3 | . | CAISELQGRMNTEAFF | TGTGCCATCAGTGAACTACAGGGGCGAATGAACACTGAAGCTTTCTTT
TRBJ1-1 | TRBD1 | TRBV2 | . | CASSEQGVGTEAFF | TGTGCCAGCAGCGAACAGGGGGTAGGGACTGAAGCTTTCTTT
TRBJ2-3 | TRBD1 | TRBV28 | . | CASKTGQGGLYF | TGTGCCAGCAAAACGGGACAGGGTGGGTTGTATTTT
TRBJ2-3 | . | TRBV19 | . | CATFKPPSGPPRRSDTQYF | TGTGCCACGTTTAAACCTCCTTCCGGGCCTCCTAGGAGGTCAGATACGCAGTATTTT
TRBJ1-2 | . | TRBV25-1 | few | CASSESATWLGYTF | TGTGCCAGCAGTGAGTCAGCTACTTGGTTGGGCTACACCTTC
TRBJ2-5 | . | TRBV28 | . | CASSLRLQETQYF | TGTGCCAGCAGTTTGCGGCTCCAAGAGACCCAGTACTTC
TRBJ1-1 | . | TRBV5-1 | . | CASSPGQGRGTEAFF | TGCGCCAGCAGCCCGGGTCAGGGGCGGGGAACTGAAGCTTTCTTT
TRBJ1-4 | . | TRBV2 | . | CASRKTEHNEKLFF | TGTGCCAGCAGAAAGACAGAGCATAATGAAAAACTGTTTTTT
TRBJ2-7 | . | TRBV2 | . | CASSGGAAYEQYF | TGTGCCAGCAGTGGCGGCGCAGCCTACGAGCAGTACTTC
TRBJ1-4 | . | TRBV19 | . | CASRQILNEKLFF | TGTGCCAGTCGGCAGATCCTCAATGAAAAACTGTTTTTT
TRBJ1-1 | TRBD1 | TRBV30 | . | CAWSVPRGLTEAFF | TGTGCCTGGAGTGTCCCCAGGGGGTTGACTGAAGCTTTCTTT
TRBJ2-7 | . | TRBV6-6 | . | CASSYSGGRKEYEQYF | TGTGCCAGCAGTTACTCCGGGGGCAGGAAGGAATACGAGCAGTACTTC
TRBJ2-1 | . | TRBV7-3 | . | CASSTDRYNEQFF | TGTGCCAGCAGCACTGACAGGTACAATGAGCAGTTCTTC
TRBJ2-1 | TRBD2 | TRBV7-2 | . | CASSLGLAGVYNEQFF | TGTGCCAGCAGCTTGGGACTAGCGGGAGTCTACAATGAGCAGTTCTTC
TRBJ1-5 | . | TRBV14 | few | CASSAPGMNQPQHF | TGTGCCAGCAGTGCGCCAGGGATGAATCAGCCCCAGCATTTT
TRBJ2-6 | . | TRBV6-5 | . | CASSSSFISGANVLTF | TGTGCCAGCAGTTCTAGCTTTATATCTGGGGCCAACGTCCTGACTTTC
TRBJ1-1 | . | TRBV19 | . | CASSPRSQVPPAFF | TGTGCCAGTAGTCCTAGATCACAGGTTCCCCCGGCTTTCTTT
TRBJ2-2 | . | TRBV7-9 | . | CASNWGLDTGELFF | TGTGCCAGCAACTGGGGGTTAGACACCGGGGAGCTGTTTTTT
TRBJ1-5 | . | TRBV5-1 | . | CASSLGRGDQPQHF | TGCGCCAGCAGCTTGGGGAGGGGTGATCAGCCCCAGCATTTT
TRBJ1-3 | . | TRBV28 | . | CASSPLVTKITIYF | TGTGCCAGCAGTCCCCTAGTTACAAAGATCACCATATATTTT
TRBJ2-3 | . | TRBV6-4 | . | CASSAVAGGPDTQYF | TGTGCCAGCAGCGCGGTAGCTGGGGGTCCAGATACGCAGTATTTT
TRBJ1-2 | . | TRBV11-2 | . | CASSLSGGDGYTF | TGTGCCAGCAGCTTAAGTGGCGGAGATGGCTACACCTTC
TRBJ1-1 | TRBD1 | TRBV19 | . | CASSTDRGYTEAFF | TGTGCCAGTAGTACCGACAGGGGTTACACTGAAGCTTTCTTT
TRBJ1-2 | . | TRBV29-1 | . | CSVETGNGPDGYTF | TGCAGCGTTGAAACAGGGAATGGCCCCGATGGCTACACCTTC
TRBJ1-4 | . | TRBV5-4 | . | CASSPGLAVNEKLFF | TGTGCCAGCAGCCCGGGGTTGGCCGTAAATGAAAAACTGTTTTTT
TRBJ2-5 | TRBD2 | TRBV18 | . | CASSPPASAGGFETQYF | TGTGCCAGCTCACCACCGGCCTCAGCGGGAGGTTTTGAGACCCAGTACTTC
TRBJ2-3 | . | TRBV18 | . | CASSPGAGDTQYF | TGTGCCAGCTCACCGGGGGCTGGTGATACGCAGTATTTT
TRBJ2-2 | TRBD1 | TRBV7-9 | . | CASSSWDRVTGELFF | TGTGCCAGCAGCTCCTGGGACAGGGTAACCGGGGAGCTGTTTTTT
TRBJ2-3 | . | TRBV14 | . | CASSPVGHRDTQYF | TGTGCCAGCAGCCCAGTAGGACATCGAGATACGCAGTATTTT
TRBJ1-5 | . | TRBV4-1 | . | CASSPPGVLNQPQHF | TGCGCCAGCAGCCCACCAGGGGTCCTTAATCAGCCCCAGCATTTT
TRBJ2-7 | TRBD2 | TRBV27 | . | CASSSSGRAPYEQYF | TGTGCCAGCAGTTCTAGCGGGAGAGCTCCGTACGAGCAGTACTTC
TRBJ2-5 | . | TRBV14 | . | CASSQDLGAKGKTQYF | TGTGCCAGCAGCCAAGATCTGGGGGCGAAGGGGAAGACCCAGTACTTC
TRBJ2-3 | TRBD2 | TRBV5-1 | . | CASSLGPSGTDTQYF | TGCGCCAGCAGCTTGGGTCCTAGCGGGACAGATACGCAGTATTTT
TRBJ1-4 | . | TRBV5-6 | . | CASSFGRLNEKLFF | TGTGCCAGCAGCTTCGGCCGGTTAAATGAAAAACTGTTTTTT
TRBJ2-7 | TRBD1 | TRBV2 | . | CASSRTGVYEQYF | TGTGCCAGCAGCAGAACAGGGGTCTACGAGCAGTACTTC
TRBJ2-1 | . | TRBV11-3 | . | CASSLRDSTLAYNEQFF | TGTGCCAGCAGCTTAAGGGACTCCACGTTGGCCTACAATGAGCAGTTCTTC
TRBJ1-2 | . | TRBV27 | . | CASSLRPATKGGYTF | TGTGCCAGCAGTTTACGTCCGGCGACGAAAGGTGGCTACACCTTC
TRBJ1-5 | . | TRBV27 | few | CASSLSGAFSNQPQHF | TGTGCCAGCAGTTTATCCGGAGCTTTTAGCAATCAGCCCCAGCATTTT
TRBJ2-1 | TRBD1 | TRBV7-9 | . | CASSPGGSSYNEQFF | TGTGCCAGCAGCCCAGGGGGTAGCTCCTACAATGAGCAGTTCTTC
TRBJ1-2 | TRBD1 | TRBV28 | . | CASSFRPGQGGSRRGYGYTF | TGTGCCAGCAGTTTTCGCCCGGGACAGGGGGGGAGTAGGAGGGGATATGGCTACACCTTC
TRBJ1-4 | . | TRBV5-8 | . | CASSVGTLTNEKLFF | TGTGCCAGCAGCGTAGGGACACTAACTAATGAAAAACTGTTTTTT
TRBJ1-1 | . | TRBV5-6 | . | CASRGRRMNTEAFF | TGTGCCAGCAGGGGCCGACGGATGAACACTGAAGCTTTCTTT
TRBJ2-7 | . | TRBV30 | once | CAWSVGRSGYEQYF | TGTGCCTGGAGTGTAGGGCGTTCTGGCTACGAGCAGTACTTC
TRBJ2-5 | . | TRBV4-2 | . | CASSQDSAKETQYF | TGTGCCAGCAGCCAAGATTCAGCAAAAGAGACCCAGTACTTC
TRBJ1-3 | . | TRBV7-2 | . | CASSVSSGNTIYF | TGTGCCAGCAGCGTCTCCTCTGGAAACACCATATATTTT
TRBJ1-3 | . | TRBV5-6 | . | CASSFRGVGNTIYF | TGTGCCAGCAGCTTTCGGGGGGTTGGAAACACCATATATTTT
TRBJ1-5 | . | TRBV4-2 | . | CASSQGDPRVQPQHF | TGTGCCAGCAGCCAAGGGGATCCCCGGGTTCAGCCCCAGCATTTT
TRBJ2-7 | . | TRBV29-1 | once | CSVADGPSYEQYF | TGCAGCGTCGCGGACGGACCCTCCTACGAGCAGTACTTC